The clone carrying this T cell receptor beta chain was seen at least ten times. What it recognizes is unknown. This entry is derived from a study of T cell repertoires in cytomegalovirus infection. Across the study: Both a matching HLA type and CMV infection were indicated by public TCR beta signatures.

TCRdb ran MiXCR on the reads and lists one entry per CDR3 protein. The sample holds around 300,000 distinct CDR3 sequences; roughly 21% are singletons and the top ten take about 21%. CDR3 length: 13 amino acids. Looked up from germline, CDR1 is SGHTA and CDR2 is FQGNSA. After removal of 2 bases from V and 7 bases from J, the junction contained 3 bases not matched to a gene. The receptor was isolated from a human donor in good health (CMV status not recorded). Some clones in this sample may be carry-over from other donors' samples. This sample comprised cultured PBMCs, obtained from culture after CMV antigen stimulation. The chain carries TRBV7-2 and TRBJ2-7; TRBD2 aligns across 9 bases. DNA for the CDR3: TGTGCCAGCAGCTTAAGGCTAGCGGGAGAGCAGTACTTC. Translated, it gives CASSLRLAGEQYF.